These 10 T cell receptor beta chains came from one sample sequenced in a study of T-cell memory formation after mild COVID-19. TCRdb re-derived calls from the 5' RACE reads in MiXCR, one entry per CDR3 protein. The table has 280,000 or so distinct CDR3 sequences, about 20% seen once; the top ten hold under 25%. The material sequenced was PBMCs or a T cell subset sorted from them (not recorded which). The receptors stem from a man between 18 and 35 years old who had mild COVID-19 (a few samples of this study predate the infection). Cell type and time point are not known.

This clonotype was counted only a few times. The genes are TRBV4-2 and TRBJ1-5, with 9 bases fitting TRBD1. V lost 4 bases and J lost 5; bases outside the gene matches: 3. The germline V gene has CDR1 LGHNA and CDR2 YNFKEQ. The CDR3 consists of 14 residues. For the CDR3, the DNA is TGTGCCAGCAGCCGGGGACAGGGCGATCAGCCCCAGCATTTT. It codes for CASSRGQGDQPQHF.

The chain carries TRBV7-2 and TRBJ2-1, with 15 bases that match TRBD2. The V gene's germline CDR1 is SGHTA and CDR2 FQGNSA. J gave up 2 bases and V 1 base, and 9 bases lay outside the gene matches. The CDR3 consists of 20 residues. The CDR3 sequence is CASSLDVAGTSGGPYNEQFF. The CDR3 DNA sequence: TGTGCCAGCAGCTTAGACGTTGCAGGGACTAGCGGGGGGCCCTACAATGAGCAGTTCTTC.

V and J are TRBV6-5 and TRBJ1-3, with D unresolved. This CDR3 comprises 15 residues. Between the trimmed V and J ends, which lost 6 bases and 4 bases, there was a span of 16 bases. Germline-derived CDR1 and CDR2 are MNHEY and SVGAGI. The CDR3 DNA reads as TGTGCCAGCAGCAGCTCCGGGGATAGAGGAAACACCATATATTTT. It encodes CASSSSGDRGNTIYF.

The genes are TRBV6-5 and TRBJ1-2, with 7 nucleotides matching TRBD1. J lost 5 bases, V lost 2 bases, and 5 bases had no gene match. This CDR3 is 14 amino acids long. Germline CDR1 reads MNHEY; CDR2 reads SVGAGI. For the CDR3, the DNA is TGTGCCAGCAGTTACGTCGGGGGACAGTATGGCTACACCTTC. Translation: CASSYVGGQYGYTF.

The rearrangement joins TRBV4-1 to TRBJ2-1, with 9 bases matching TRBD1. The trim removed 3 bases at V and 2 bases at J, leaving 8 bases unmatched. The CDR3 is made up of 17 amino acids. In germline, CDR1 is MGHRA, CDR2 YSYEKL. CDR3 residues: CASSQKSGTGPYNEQFF. The CDR3 nucleotides read TGCGCCAGCAGCCAGAAATCCGGGACAGGGCCCTACAATGAGCAGTTCTTC.

This clonotype was counted only a few times. The chain links TRBV21-1 to TRBJ1-2. TRBV21-1 represents a pseudogene. This CDR3 is 13 amino acids long. This CDR3 is CASSKKALYGYTF. As DNA, the CDR3 is TGTGCCAGCAGCAAAAAGGCCCTCTACGGCTACACCTTC.

The chain is built from TRBV27 and TRBJ2-7; D may be TRBD2 (6 bases). This CDR3 spans 13 amino acids. The V and J ends lost 1 base and 6 bases respectively, with 10 bases between them. Germline values: CDR1 MNHEY, CDR2 SMNVEV (reference sequence). The CDR3 region is CASSLFPGGEQYF. For the CDR3, the DNA is TGTGCCAGCAGTTTATTTCCCGGGGGCGAGCAGTACTTC.

This clonotype was counted ten times or more. The chain links TRBV10-3 to TRBJ2-7; possibly TRBD1 or TRBD2 for D (5 bases each). Germline V gene lookup returns CDR1 ENHRY and CDR2 SYGVKD. The CDR3 extends over 14 amino acids. With 3 bases removed from V and 6 bases from J, the gap between germline ends came to 15 bases. In nucleotides, the CDR3 is TGTGCCATCAGTGACACTAAGGGACGGATCGAGCAGTACTTC. Amino acids: CAISDTKGRIEQYF.

V usage is TRBV4-2 and J usage is TRBJ1-6; 9 bases fit TRBD1. V lost 0 bases to trimming and J lost 8 bases; unmatched junction nucleotides: 2. Germline V CDR1 and CDR2: LGHNA, YNFKEQ. This CDR3 spans 15 amino acids. The CDR3: CASSQETGGYSPLHF. CDR3 in DNA: TGTGCCAGCAGCCAAGAAACAGGGGGCTATTCACCCCTCCACTTT.

This chain joins TRBV28 and TRBJ2-2, with 9 bases aligning to TRBD1. Germline V gives CDR1 MDHEN, CDR2 SYDVKM. V gave up 2 bases and J gave up 5 bases; unmatched junction bases: 3. The CDR3 sequence is 15 residues long. CDR3 amino acids: CASSLGDRVTGELFF. Here the CDR3 DNA reads TGTGCCAGCAGTTTAGGGGACAGGGTGACCGGGGAGCTGTTTTTT.